These 18 T cell receptor beta chains were sequenced from one sample in a study of blood T cells in healthy people across ages (dated by TCRdb to the mid-2010s). Library generation was performed with 5' RACE. Sequencing instrument: Illumina HiSeq 2500. A second PCR of about 7 to 12 cycles was performed with a sample-barcoded 5' primer and a J-beta primer mix. TCRdb applied fastp at Q25 and MiXCR to the public reads, then kept only in-frame beta chains. CDR3 protein duplicates are merged, each entry listing the most common genes and DNA. The sample table shows about 640,000 distinct CDR3 sequences, and roughly 50% are seen once. The ten largest clones take up approximately 40% of the sample. Sequenced sample: blood. These receptors all stem from a man in his 60s in good health.

This chain uses TRBV29-1 with TRBJ2-3; 12 nucleotides align to TRBD2. Germline values: CDR1 SQVTM, CDR2 ANQGSEA. Unmatched junction bases numbered 9, after V lost 4 bases and J lost 1 base. The CDR3 sequence is 17 residues long. The CDR3 here is CSVAGRTSGIGTDTQYF. The CDR3 DNA reads TGCAGCGTTGCAGGGCGGACTAGCGGGATTGGCACAGATACGCAGTATTTT.

The rearrangement uses TRBV3-1 and TRBJ2-5; D tentatively fits TRBD1 or TRBD2 (5 bases each). Germline CDR1 reads LGHDT; CDR2 reads YNNKEL (reference sequence). Trimming removed 3 bases from V and 5 bases from J, with 16 bases in between. This CDR3 is built from 15 residues. CDR3 protein: CASSHPWDLWETQYF. In DNA, the CDR3 is TGTGCCAGCAGCCACCCCTGGGACCTTTGGGAGACCCAGTACTTC.

The chain employs TRBV5-5 and TRBJ2-3; D not resolved. Germline CDR1 SGHKS, CDR2 YYEKEE (reference sequence). V was cut by 0 bases and J by 4 bases, with 3 bases left in between. The CDR3 is 12 residues long. The CDR3 spells CASSLEADTQYF. CDR3 DNA sequence: TGTGCCAGCAGCTTGGAGGCAGATACGCAGTATTTT.

This clonotype was detected once. The V gene is TRBV5-5, the J gene TRBJ2-4; 10 bases map to TRBD1. The CDR3 extends over 15 amino acids. CDR1 is SGHKS and CDR2 is YYEKEE in the germline V gene (reference sequence). V was pared by 4 bases and J by 5 bases, with 6 bases of the junction left unmatched. CDR3 loop: CASSLSGTGENIQYF. For the CDR3, the DNA is TGTGCCAGCAGCCTTTCAGGGACAGGGGAAAACATTCAGTACTTC.

The chain carries TRBV20-1 and TRBJ2-1; D is ambiguous. In germline, CDR1 is DFQATT, CDR2 SNEGSKA (reference sequence). Trimming pared 2 bases from V and 7 bases from J, leaving 15 bases between. This CDR3 region has 14 residues. The DNA of the CDR3 is TGCAGTGCTAGATCTCGAATCCGCGTAAATGAGCAGTTCTTC. Protein sequence: CSARSRIRVNEQFF.

The V and J genes are TRBV7-9 and TRBJ2-3, with 9 bases aligning to TRBD1. The length of the CDR3 is 15 residues. J was trimmed by 4 bases and V by 4 bases; bases with no gene match: 6. The germline V gene encodes CDR1 SEHNR and CDR2 FQNEAQ (reference sequence). The DNA for the CDR3 is TGTGCCAGCAGCTCGGTCGGGACAGGGTCAGATACGCAGTATTTT. It encodes CASSSVGTGSDTQYF.

This clonotype has just one count. The rearrangement joins TRBV29-1 to TRBJ2-7, with D unresolved. The CDR3 loop spans 15 amino acids. Per germline, CDR1 SQVTM and CDR2 ANQGSEA. Trimming left V 4 bases short and J 4 bases short, with 20 bases between. CDR3 in amino acids: CSVGYWGRYLYEQYF. The CDR3 DNA sequence: TGCAGCGTTGGTTATTGGGGAAGGTATTTGTACGAGCAGTACTTC.

The chain carries TRBV12-3 or TRBV12-4 and TRBJ2-5, with 7 bases aligning to TRBD2. The J segment lost 8 bases and the V segment lost 2 bases, leaving 11 bases of the junction unmatched. The CDR3 is 15 amino acids. DNA for the CDR3: TGTGCCAGCAGTTTACGGCCCGGACTAGATCGAACCCAGTACTTC. This translates into CASSLRPGLDRTQYF.

On this clonotype: The CDR3 does not close with the conserved phenylalanine or tryptophan, likely indicating a read error. V usage is TRBV20-1 and J usage is TRBJ2-5; the D gene is possibly TRBD2 (6 bases). The CDR3 totals 14 residues. Germline assignment: CDR1 DFQATT and CDR2 SNEGSKA (reference sequence). Between the trimmed V and J ends, which lost 6 bases and 1 base, there was a span of 15 bases. The CDR3 bases are TGCAGTGCCATATTACTAGCCCGCCAAGAGACCCAGTACTTA. Its translation: CSAILLARQETQYL.

This clonotype has only a few counts. The V gene is TRBV20-1, the J gene TRBJ2-7, with TRBD2 matching over 9 bases. J lost 5 bases, V lost 8 bases, and 10 bases had no gene match. Germline lookup yields CDR1 DFQATT and CDR2 SNEGSKA (reference sequence). The CDR3 has 13 amino acids. CDR3 sequence: CSLSGGPENEQYF. The CDR3 DNA reads TGCAGTCTTAGCGGGGGCCCGGAGAACGAGCAGTACTTC.

This chain connects TRBV5-1 to TRBJ2-7; 7 nucleotides match TRBD1. Near its end, the DNA agrees better with TRBJ2-5, so the J call may be wrong. Germline-derived CDR1 and CDR2 are SGHRS and YFSETQ. This CDR3 contains 15 residues. CDR3 loop: CASSGTGASRETQYF. The CDR3 nucleotides are TGCGCCAGCAGCGGCACAGGGGCCTCTAGGGAGACCCAGTACTTC.

This rearrangement joins TRBV5-1 to TRBJ2-3; TRBD1 matches at 9 bases. Looked up from germline, CDR1 is SGHRS and CDR2 is YFSETQ. The J segment lost 8 bases and the V segment lost 4 bases, leaving 8 bases of the junction unmatched. CDR3 length: 14 amino acids. CDR3 region: CASSVGGQGRTQYF. The CDR3 DNA follows: TGCGCCAGCAGCGTCGGGGGACAGGGACGTACGCAGTATTTT.

CDR3: CSARDGRGGDEQFF. The CDR3 DNA reads as TGCAGTGCTAGAGATGGGCGGGGGGGAGATGAGCAGTTCTTC. The gene calls are TRBV20-1 and TRBJ2-1, with 9 bases matching TRBD2. Germline trimming cut 0 bases from V and 8 bases from J; bases unmatched to any gene: 5. Germline assignment: CDR1 DFQATT and CDR2 SNEGSKA (reference sequence). The CDR3 runs 14 residues.

This rearrangement joins TRBV12-3 or TRBV12-4 to TRBJ2-1; the D gene is possibly TRBD2 (7 bases). This CDR3 is built from 14 residues. V gave up 3 bases and J gave up 9 bases, with 15 bases separating them. The CDR3 coding sequence is TGTGCCAGCAGTTTTGTGGGGGGGCCGGGTGAGCAGTTCTTC. Translation: CASSFVGGPGEQFF.

This clonotype was seen many times. The V gene is TRBV7-2, the J gene TRBJ2-1; 11 nucleotides align to TRBD2. V was clipped by 1 base and J by 3 bases; unmatched bases: 2. Germline CDR1 SGHTA, CDR2 FQGNSA. This CDR3 region has 16 residues. CDR3 nucleotides: TGTGCCAGCAGCTTAGGGCTAGCGGGGGGCTACAATGAGCAGTTCTTC. Translated: CASSLGLAGGYNEQFF. Based on the CDR3 plus reference TRBV7-2 and TRBJ2-1, the full variable domain is GAGVSQSPSNKVTEKGKDVELRCDPISGHTALYWYRQSLGQGLEFLIYFQGNSAPDKSGLPSDRFSAERTGGSVSTLTIQRTQQEDSAVYLCASSLGLAGGYNEQFFGPGTRLTVL.

The chain recombines TRBV20-1 with TRBJ2-7; D tentatively fits TRBD1 or TRBD2 (5 bases each). Per the germline V gene, CDR1 is DFQATT and CDR2 is SNEGSKA (reference sequence). This CDR3 contains 12 residues. CDR3 loop: CSPKGSSYEQYF. CDR3 nucleotides: TGCAGCCCTAAGGGGAGCTCCTACGAGCAGTACTTC.

The chain employs TRBV20-1 and TRBJ2-3; weak D call: TRBD2 (5 bases). The CDR3 loop spans 15 amino acids. Trimming stripped 3 bases from V and 1 base from J, with 14 bases between. CDR1 DFQATT and CDR2 SNEGSKA come from the germline V gene (reference sequence). Written as DNA, the CDR3 is TGCAGTGCTAGGGGGTCAATCGGGGGCACAGATACGCAGTATTTT. It specifies CSARGSIGGTDTQYF.

The V call is TRBV20-1, the J call TRBJ2-1, with D tentatively TRBD2 (7 bases). Germline loops: CDR1 DFQATT, CDR2 SNEGSKA (reference sequence). The CDR3 length is 15 residues. V gave up 1 base and J gave up 5 bases, with 15 bases separating them. The CDR3 spells CSARAGGAGNNEQFF. The CDR3 DNA reads TGCAGTGCTAGAGCTGGGGGGGCGGGGAACAATGAGCAGTTCTTC.